This passage covers 24 T cell receptor beta chains from one sample sequenced in a study of technical replicates of blood from a few donors. TCRdb's table, derived via immunoSEQ multiplex PCR, lists solely in-frame clones and lacks some. Of approximately 69,000 clones listed, 80% to 90% were seen once; the top ten hold about 4.5%. Sequencing was performed on PBMCs. The receptors originated from a human donor in good health. Some clones in this sample may be carry-over from other donors' samples.

The count of this clone is one. This chain uses TRBV6-5 with TRBJ1-1, with TRBD1 as a possible D gene (5 bases). The ends were cut back, 2 bases at V and 10 bases at J, with 14 bases in the middle. This CDR3 has 13 residues. Germline CDR1 MNHEY, CDR2 SVGAGI. This CDR3 reads CASSYGGSGVAFF. CDR3 nucleotides: TGTGCCAGCAGTTACGGGGGGAGTGGAGTAGCTTTCTTT.

V gene TRBV5-6 combines with J gene TRBJ2-2, with 9 bases aligning to TRBD2. The CDR3 loop spans 15 amino acids. In germline, CDR1 is SGHDT, CDR2 YYEEEE. Unmatched junction bases numbered 3, after V lost 2 bases and J lost 4 bases. CDR3 loop: CASSFGGRGTGELFF. The CDR3 DNA reads as TGTGCCAGCAGCTTTGGCGGGAGGGGCACCGGGGAGCTGTTTTTT.

V is TRBV6-5 and J is TRBJ1-1; D gene uncertain. V was clipped by 6 bases and J by 2 bases, with 10 bases between them. The CDR3 has 13 amino acids. Germline CDR1 MNHEY, CDR2 SVGAGI. CDR3 sequence (DNA): TGTGCCAGCAGGGACGGACTTAACACTGAAGCTTTCTTT. Residues: CASRDGLNTEAFF.

This clone was counted a few times. The V and J genes are TRBV4-1 and TRBJ1-6; the D is unclear. Trimming removed 0 bases at V and 10 bases at J, with 13 bases between. CDR3 length: 15 amino acids. In germline, CDR1 is MGHRA, CDR2 YSYEKL. This chain's CDR3 is CASSQDLPGWSPLHF. As DNA, the CDR3 is TGCGCCAGCAGCCAAGATCTCCCGGGGTGGTCACCCCTCCACTTT.

Points on this clone: Relative to the germline gene, one junction end is altered; a read error may explain this. V and J are TRBV10-1 and TRBJ2-3; 10 bases match TRBD2. CDR3 length: 15 residues. CDR1 is WNHNN, CDR2 SYGVQD, per germline (reference sequence). CDR3: CASSDECTSGDKQYF. DNA of the CDR3: TGCGCCAGCAGTGATGAATGTACTAGCGGGGATAAGCAGTATTTT.

This chain links TRBV5-4 with TRBJ2-7, with 8 bases lining up with TRBD2. CDR3 size: 16 residues. In germline, CDR1 is SGHNT, CDR2 YYREEE (reference sequence). The junction had 11 bases not matched to a gene; V was cut back by 6 bases and J by 0 bases. The CDR3: CASTPRGGQSSYEQYF. The CDR3, as DNA: TGTGCCAGCACCCCCCGGGGGGGTCAGAGCTCCTACGAGCAGTACTTC.

Only a few counts were recorded for this clone. CDR3 sequence reads: CASSELWRGKETQYF. Written as DNA, the CDR3 is TGTGCCAGCAGTGAACTGTGGCGGGGGAAAGAGACCCAGTACTTC. This chain connects TRBV6-1 to TRBJ2-5, with 7 bases matching TRBD2. The CDR3 spans 15 residues. V lost 2 bases to trimming and J lost 3 bases; unmatched junction nucleotides: 6. Germline values: CDR1 MNHNS, CDR2 SASEGT.

The chain uses TRBV6-1 and TRBJ2-5; tentatively, D is TRBD1 (5 bases). Germline V gives CDR1 MNHNS, CDR2 SASEGT. The CDR3 is 11 residues long. Trimming cost V 3 bases and J 8 bases, with 7 bases left between them. This chain's CDR3 is CASSDQGTQYF. CDR3 DNA sequence: TGTGCCAGCAGTGACCAGGGTACCCAGTACTTC.

The chain combines TRBV2 with TRBJ2-7; maybe TRBD2 (6 bases). The germline V gene has CDR1 SNHLY and CDR2 FYNNEI. The CDR3 runs 15 residues. V was clipped by 2 bases and J by 0 bases, with 11 bases between them. The CDR3 sequence: CASSELLADSYEQYF. The CDR3 DNA reads TGTGCCAGCAGTGAATTGTTAGCGGACTCCTACGAGCAGTACTTC.

V and J are TRBV5-1 and TRBJ2-3; 8 bases match TRBD1. CDR3 length: 15 amino acids. The ends lost 4 bases at V and 4 bases at J; junction bases unmatched: 8. Germline CDR1 SGHRS, CDR2 YFSETQ. The CDR3 region is CASSTGQGLADTQYF. In DNA form, the CDR3 reads TGCGCCAGCAGCACTGGACAGGGTCTGGCAGATACGCAGTATTTT. The full variable domain, rest sourced from reference TRBV5-1 and TRBJ2-3, is KAGVTQTPRYLIKTRGQQVTLSCSPISGHRSVSWYQQTPGQGLQFLFEYFSETQRNKGNFPGRFSGRQFSNSRSEMNVSTLELGDSALYLCASSTGQGLADTQYFGPGTRLTVL.

The chain uses TRBV4-3 and TRBJ2-1, with TRBD2 matching 8 bases. This CDR3 has 14 residues. Germline assignment: CDR1 LGHNA and CDR2 YSLEER. V lost 5 bases, J lost 7 bases, and 7 bases stayed unmatched. The CDR3 protein is CASSASSGWNEQFF. CDR3 coding DNA: TGCGCCAGCAGCGCCTCTAGCGGGTGGAATGAGCAGTTCTTC.

This chain links TRBV5-6 with TRBJ1-1; no definite D call. The V and J ends lost 4 bases and 2 bases respectively, with 18 bases between them. The CDR3 loop spans 16 amino acids. The germline CDR1 and CDR2 sequences are SGHDT and YYEEEE. The CDR3 loop reads CASSIRHRPRNTEAFF. DNA of the CDR3: TGTGCCAGCAGCATCAGACACCGTCCTCGTAACACTGAAGCTTTCTTT. The whole variable domain, filled in from reference TRBV5-6 and TRBJ1-1, reads DAGVTQSPTHLIKTRGQQVTLRCSPKSGHDTVSWYQQALGQGPQFIFQYYEEEERQRGNFPDRFSGHQFPNYSSELNVNALLLGDSALYLCASSIRHRPRNTEAFFGQGTRLTVV.

The chain uses TRBV7-3 and TRBJ2-1; 12 bases line up with TRBD2. Germline V gives CDR1 SGHTA, CDR2 FQGTGA. V was clipped by 1 base and J by 6 bases; unmatched bases: 1. CDR3 length equals 15 residues. The CDR3 nucleotides read TGTGCCAGCAGCTTAAGACTAGCGGGAGTCAATGAGCAGTTCTTC. Encoded protein: CASSLRLAGVNEQFF.

The chain carries TRBV2 and TRBJ1-3; 7 nucleotides align to TRBD1. The CDR3 spans 18 residues. The junction had 16 bases not matched to a gene; V was cut back by 2 bases and J by 6 bases. Germline V gene data show CDR1 as SNHLY and CDR2 as FYNNEI. This chain's CDR3 is CASSERSRQGGGENTIYF. The CDR3 DNA follows: TGTGCCAGCAGTGAAAGGTCTCGACAGGGAGGAGGGGAAAACACCATATATTTT.

This clone has a single count. V and J are TRBV5-1 and TRBJ2-2; a weak D match, TRBD2 (6 bases). The CDR3 is 14 amino acids. Germline V CDR1 and CDR2: SGHRS, YFSETQ. The V end lost 5 bases, the J end lost 0 bases, and 8 bases lay between the germline ends. The CDR3 DNA is TGCGCCAGCAGAGTAGCGGCGAACACCGGGGAGCTGTTTTTT. Translated: CASRVAANTGELFF.

This chain joins TRBV29-1 and TRBJ2-1, with 7 bases that match TRBD2. Per germline, CDR1 SQVTM and CDR2 ANQGSEA. CDR3 length: 11 amino acids. V dropped 4 bases and J dropped 12; count of bases not matched to a gene: 6. The CDR3 DNA is TGCAGCGTTGTCCTAGGGGAGGGGCAGTTCTTC. Protein: CSVVLGEGQFF.

The chain combines TRBV7-2 with TRBJ2-3; no definite D call. The CDR3 consists of 15 residues. Trimming removed 3 bases at V and 0 bases at J, with 10 bases between. Looked up from germline, CDR1 is SGHTA and CDR2 is FQGNSA. CDR3 residues: CASSFRQASTDTQYF. In DNA, the CDR3 is TGTGCCAGCAGCTTTCGGCAGGCTAGCACAGATACGCAGTATTTT.

This chain connects TRBV7-3 to TRBJ1-1, with 9 bases fitting TRBD1. The CDR3 length is 13 residues. Germline CDR1 reads SGHTA; CDR2 reads FQGTGA. V shed 4 bases and J 11 bases; nucleotides not matched to a gene: 8. This chain's CDR3 is CASSSTGGLWAFF. DNA of the CDR3: TGTGCCAGCAGCTCCACAGGGGGCCTTTGGGCTTTCTTT.

The chain uses TRBV5-1 and TRBJ2-7; 10 positions agree with TRBD2. Losses at the gene ends were 4 bases for V and 1 base for J; bases not matched to a gene: 8. The germline V gene encodes CDR1 SGHRS and CDR2 YFSETQ. CDR3 size: 16 residues. CDR3: CASSRLAGGLSYEQYF. DNA of the CDR3: TGCGCCAGCAGCAGATTAGCGGGGGGACTGTCCTACGAGCAGTACTTC. The full variable domain, rest sourced from reference TRBV5-1 and TRBJ2-7, is KAGVTQTPRYLIKTRGQQVTLSCSPISGHRSVSWYQQTPGQGLQFLFEYFSETQRNKGNFPGRFSGRQFSNSRSEMNVSTLELGDSALYLCASSRLAGGLSYEQYFGPGTRLTVT.

The chain is built from TRBV5-1 and TRBJ1-1; D unresolved. Trimming took 2 bases from V and 5 from J, leaving 13 bases between them. CDR3 size: 14 residues. Germline values: CDR1 SGHRS, CDR2 YFSETQ. The CDR3 spells CASSFTGGGTEAFF. The CDR3 DNA is TGCGCCAGCAGCTTTACGGGTGGAGGAACTGAAGCTTTCTTT.

V gene TRBV2 combines with J gene TRBJ1-6; weak D call: TRBD1 (5 bases). This CDR3 spans 15 amino acids. Per the germline V gene, CDR1 is SNHLY and CDR2 is FYNNEI. V was trimmed by 6 bases and J by 0 bases, leaving 9 bases between them. The CDR3 spells CASRDTSSYNSPLHF. The DNA for the CDR3 is TGTGCCAGCAGGGACACGAGCTCCTATAATTCACCCCTCCACTTT.

This chain links TRBV9 with TRBJ1-2; D is ambiguous. Trimming took off 0 bases at V and 4 bases at J, with 13 bases between the two ends. CDR1 SGDLS and CDR2 YYNGEE come from the germline V gene. The CDR3 consists of 15 residues. This CDR3 reads CASSVGADPAYGYTF. The CDR3, as DNA: TGTGCCAGCAGCGTAGGGGCAGATCCTGCCTATGGCTACACCTTC.

The J gene is TRBJ1-2, the V gene TRBV7-2; TRBD1 might be the D (5 bases). CDR1 SGHTA and CDR2 FQGNSA come from the germline V gene. Deletions cut 1 base from V and 5 bases from J, with 8 bases between. This CDR3 is built from 13 residues. CDR3 in amino acids: CASSLGGVYGYTF. In nucleotides, the CDR3 is TGTGCCAGCAGCTTAGGGGGCGTATATGGCTACACCTTC.

The chain carries TRBV11-3 and TRBJ2-2; 7 bases are a match to TRBD1. The CDR3 is 14 residues long. From germline, CDR1 is SGHNT and CDR2 YENEEA. Losses at the gene ends were 4 bases for V and 7 bases for J; bases not matched to a gene: 6. The CDR3 reads CASSSTGPGGELFF. CDR3 coding DNA: TGTGCCAGCAGCTCGACAGGGCCGGGCGGGGAGCTGTTTTTT.